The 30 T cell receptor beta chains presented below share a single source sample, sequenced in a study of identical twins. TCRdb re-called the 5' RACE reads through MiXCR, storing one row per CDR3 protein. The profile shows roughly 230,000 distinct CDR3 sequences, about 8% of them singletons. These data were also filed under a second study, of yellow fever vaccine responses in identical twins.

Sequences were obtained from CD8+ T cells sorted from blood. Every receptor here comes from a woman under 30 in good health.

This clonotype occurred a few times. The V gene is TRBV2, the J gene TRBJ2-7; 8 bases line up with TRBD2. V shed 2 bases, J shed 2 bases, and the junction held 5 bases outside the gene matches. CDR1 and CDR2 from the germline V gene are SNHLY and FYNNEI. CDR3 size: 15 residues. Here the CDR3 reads CASSERAGGAYEQYF. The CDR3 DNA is TGTGCCAGCAGTGAACGGGCGGGGGGAGCCTACGAGCAGTACTTC.

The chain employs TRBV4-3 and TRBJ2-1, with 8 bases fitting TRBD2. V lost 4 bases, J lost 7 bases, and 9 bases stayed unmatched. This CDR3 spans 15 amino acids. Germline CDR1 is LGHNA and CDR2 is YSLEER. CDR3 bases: TGCGCCAGCAGCCTCGGAGAGCGGGAGATGAATGAGCAGTTCTTC. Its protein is CASSLGEREMNEQFF.

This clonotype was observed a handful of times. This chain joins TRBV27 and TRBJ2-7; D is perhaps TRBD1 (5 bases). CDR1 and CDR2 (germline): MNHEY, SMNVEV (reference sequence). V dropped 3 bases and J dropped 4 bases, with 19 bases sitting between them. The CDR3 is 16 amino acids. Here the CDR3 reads CASSLRQFPQGYEQYF. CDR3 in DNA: TGTGCCAGCAGTTTGAGACAGTTCCCTCAAGGGTACGAGCAGTACTTC.

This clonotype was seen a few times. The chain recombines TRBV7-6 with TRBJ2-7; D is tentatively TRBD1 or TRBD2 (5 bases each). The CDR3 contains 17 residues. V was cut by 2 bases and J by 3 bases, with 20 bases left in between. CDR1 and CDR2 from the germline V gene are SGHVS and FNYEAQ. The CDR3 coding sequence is TGTGCCAGCAGCTTACCCCCCGGTGGGGGATATCACTACGAGCAGTACTTC. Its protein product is CASSLPPGGGYHYEQYF.

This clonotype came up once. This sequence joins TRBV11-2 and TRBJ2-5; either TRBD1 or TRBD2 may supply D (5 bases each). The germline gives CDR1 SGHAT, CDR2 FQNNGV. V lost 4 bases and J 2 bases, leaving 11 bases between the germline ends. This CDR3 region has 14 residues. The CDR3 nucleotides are TGTGCCAGCAGCTCCCCGGGGCTTCAAGAGACCCAGTACTTC. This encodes CASSSPGLQETQYF.

The CDR3 protein is CASSLYLGNEQFF. The CDR3 region has the DNA TGTGCCAGCAGCTTGTACCTGGGGAATGAGCAGTTCTTC. The chain combines TRBV11-3 with TRBJ2-1; D is undetermined. The length of the CDR3 is 13 residues. Trimming shortened V by 3 bases and J by 7 bases, and 10 bases separated the two germline ends. The germline CDR1 and CDR2 sequences are SGHNT and YENEEA.

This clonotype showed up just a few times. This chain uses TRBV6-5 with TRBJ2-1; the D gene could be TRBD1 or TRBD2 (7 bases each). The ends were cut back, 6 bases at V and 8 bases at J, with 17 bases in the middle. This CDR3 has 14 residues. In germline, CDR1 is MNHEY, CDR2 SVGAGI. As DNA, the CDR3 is TGTGCCAGCAGCTATTCGTCAGGGGGGGATGAGCAGTTCTTC. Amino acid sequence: CASSYSSGGDEQFF.

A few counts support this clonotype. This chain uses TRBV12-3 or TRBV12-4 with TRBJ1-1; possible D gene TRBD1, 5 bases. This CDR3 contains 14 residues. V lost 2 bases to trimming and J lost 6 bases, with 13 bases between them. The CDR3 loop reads CASSLRAGYAEAFF. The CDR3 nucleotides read TGTGCCAGCAGTTTACGTGCAGGGTATGCTGAAGCTTTCTTT.

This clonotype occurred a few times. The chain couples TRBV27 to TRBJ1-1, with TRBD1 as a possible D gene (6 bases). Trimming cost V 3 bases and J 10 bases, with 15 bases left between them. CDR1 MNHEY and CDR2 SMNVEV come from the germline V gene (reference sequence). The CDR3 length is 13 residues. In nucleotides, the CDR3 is TGTGCCAGCAGTTTCGGGACATTTACCACAGCTTTCTTT. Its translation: CASSFGTFTTAFF.

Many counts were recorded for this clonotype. CDR3 residues: CASSGTASNTGELFF. CDR3 nucleotides: TGTGCCAGCAGTGGGACGGCCTCGAACACCGGGGAGCTGTTTTTT. The chain couples TRBV6-4 to TRBJ2-2; unclear D gene. This CDR3 is 15 amino acids long. Trimming pared 4 bases from V and 0 bases from J, leaving 9 bases between. Germline-derived CDR1 and CDR2 are MRHNA and SNTAGT.

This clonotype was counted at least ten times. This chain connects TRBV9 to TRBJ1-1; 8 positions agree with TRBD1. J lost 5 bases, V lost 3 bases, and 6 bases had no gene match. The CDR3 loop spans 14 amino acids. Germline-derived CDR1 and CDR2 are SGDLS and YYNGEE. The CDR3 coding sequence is TGTGCCAGCAGCGATGGCAGGGGGCGGACTGAAGCTTTCTTT. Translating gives CASSDGRGRTEAFF.

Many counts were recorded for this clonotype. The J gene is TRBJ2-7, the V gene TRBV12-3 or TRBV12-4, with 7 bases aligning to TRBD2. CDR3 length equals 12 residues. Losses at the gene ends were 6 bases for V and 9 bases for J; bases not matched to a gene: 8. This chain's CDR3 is CASSPSGDRQYF. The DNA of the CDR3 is TGTGCCAGCAGCCCCAGCGGGGATAGGCAGTACTTC.

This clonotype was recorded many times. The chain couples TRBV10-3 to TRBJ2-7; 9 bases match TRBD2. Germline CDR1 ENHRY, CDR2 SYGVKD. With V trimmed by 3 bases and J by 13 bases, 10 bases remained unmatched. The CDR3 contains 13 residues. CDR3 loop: CAISEPGTSLNYF. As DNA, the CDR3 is TGTGCCATCAGTGAACCCGGGACTAGCCTTAATTACTTC.

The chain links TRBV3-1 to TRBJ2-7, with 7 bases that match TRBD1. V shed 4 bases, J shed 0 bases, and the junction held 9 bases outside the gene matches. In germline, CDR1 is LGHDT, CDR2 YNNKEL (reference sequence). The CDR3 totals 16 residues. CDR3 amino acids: CASSRLTGTDSYEQYF. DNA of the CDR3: TGTGCCAGCAGCCGCCTTACCGGGACAGACTCCTACGAGCAGTACTTC.

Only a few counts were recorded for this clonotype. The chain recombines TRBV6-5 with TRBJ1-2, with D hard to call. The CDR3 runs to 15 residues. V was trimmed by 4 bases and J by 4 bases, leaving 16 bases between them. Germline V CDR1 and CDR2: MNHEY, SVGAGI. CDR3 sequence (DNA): TGTGCCAGCAGTTTCGCATCCCTGGCTTCCTATGGCTACACCTTC. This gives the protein CASSFASLASYGYTF.

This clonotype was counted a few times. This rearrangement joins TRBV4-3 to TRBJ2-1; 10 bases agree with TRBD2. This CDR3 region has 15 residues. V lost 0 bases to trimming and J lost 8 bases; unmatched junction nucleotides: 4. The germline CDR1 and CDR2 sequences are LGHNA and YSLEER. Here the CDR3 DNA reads TGCGCCAGCAGCCAAGAGGTAGCGGGAGGCGATGAGCAGTTCTTC. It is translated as CASSQEVAGGDEQFF.

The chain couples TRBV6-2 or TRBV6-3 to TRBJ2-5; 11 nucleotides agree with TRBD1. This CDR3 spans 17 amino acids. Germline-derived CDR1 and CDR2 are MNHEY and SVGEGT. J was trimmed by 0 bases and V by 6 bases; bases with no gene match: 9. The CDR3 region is CASRETRDRGYQETQYF. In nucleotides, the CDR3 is TGTGCCAGCAGGGAGACTCGGGACAGGGGGTACCAAGAGACCCAGTACTTC.

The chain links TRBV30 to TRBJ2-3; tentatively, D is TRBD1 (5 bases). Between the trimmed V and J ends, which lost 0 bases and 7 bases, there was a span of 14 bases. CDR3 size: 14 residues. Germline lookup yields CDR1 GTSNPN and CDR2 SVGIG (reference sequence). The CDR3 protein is CAWSVGERSNTQYF. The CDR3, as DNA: TGTGCCTGGAGTGTAGGGGAAAGGTCAAATACGCAGTATTTT.

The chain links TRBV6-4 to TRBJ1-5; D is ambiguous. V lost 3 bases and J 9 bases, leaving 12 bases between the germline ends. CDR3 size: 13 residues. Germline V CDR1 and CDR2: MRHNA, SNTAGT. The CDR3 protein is CASSESSSGPQHF. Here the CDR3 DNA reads TGTGCCAGCAGTGAGAGCAGCTCGGGGCCCCAGCATTTT.

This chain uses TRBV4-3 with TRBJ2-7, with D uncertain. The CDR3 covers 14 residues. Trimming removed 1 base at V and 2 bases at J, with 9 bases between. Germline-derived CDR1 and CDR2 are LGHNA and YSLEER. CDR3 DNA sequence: TGCGCCAGCAGCCAAGGACCCGAACCCTACGAGCAGTACTTC. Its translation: CASSQGPEPYEQYF.

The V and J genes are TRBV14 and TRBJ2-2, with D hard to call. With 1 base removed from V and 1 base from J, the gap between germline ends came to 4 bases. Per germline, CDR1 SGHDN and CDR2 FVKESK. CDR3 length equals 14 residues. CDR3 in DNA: TGTGCCAGCAGCCAAGTGGGGAACACCGGGGAGCTGTTTTTT. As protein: CASSQVGNTGELFF.

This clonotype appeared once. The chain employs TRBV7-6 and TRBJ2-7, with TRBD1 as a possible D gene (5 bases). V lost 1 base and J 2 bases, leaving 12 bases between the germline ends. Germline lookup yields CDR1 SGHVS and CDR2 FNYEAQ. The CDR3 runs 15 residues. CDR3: CASSLEQEKTYEQYF. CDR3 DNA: TGTGCCAGCAGCTTAGAACAGGAAAAGACCTACGAGCAGTACTTC.

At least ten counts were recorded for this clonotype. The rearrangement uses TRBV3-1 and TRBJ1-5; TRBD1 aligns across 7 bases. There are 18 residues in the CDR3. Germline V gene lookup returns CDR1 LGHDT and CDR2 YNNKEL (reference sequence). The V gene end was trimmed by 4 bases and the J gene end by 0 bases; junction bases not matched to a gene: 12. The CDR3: CASSLLGQERSSNQPQHF. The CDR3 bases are TGTGCCAGCAGCCTACTTGGACAGGAAAGAAGTAGCAATCAGCCCCAGCATTTT.

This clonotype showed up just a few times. The CDR3 region has the DNA TGTGCCAGCAGCTCCCGGCTAGACTACGAGCAGTACTTC. It yields the protein CASSSRLDYEQYF. This rearrangement joins TRBV7-9 to TRBJ2-7; D not resolved. This CDR3 has 13 amino acids. The germline CDR1 and CDR2 sequences are SEHNR and FQNEAQ (reference sequence). The ends were cut back, 4 bases at V and 3 bases at J, with 10 bases in the middle.

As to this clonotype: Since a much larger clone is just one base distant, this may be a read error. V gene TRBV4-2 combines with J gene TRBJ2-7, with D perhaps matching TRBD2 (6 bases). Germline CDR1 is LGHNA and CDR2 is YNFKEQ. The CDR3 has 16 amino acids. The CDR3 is CASSEDISGGNYEQYF. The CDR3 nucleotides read TGTGCCAGCAGCGAAGATATCAGCGGAGGGAATTACGAGCAGTACTTC.

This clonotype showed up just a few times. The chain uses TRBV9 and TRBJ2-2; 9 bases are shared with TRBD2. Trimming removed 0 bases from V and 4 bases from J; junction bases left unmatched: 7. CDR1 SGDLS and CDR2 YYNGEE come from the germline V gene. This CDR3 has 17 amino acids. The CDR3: CASSVGVAGDLTGELFF. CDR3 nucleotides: TGTGCCAGCAGCGTAGGGGTAGCGGGGGACCTCACCGGGGAGCTGTTTTTT. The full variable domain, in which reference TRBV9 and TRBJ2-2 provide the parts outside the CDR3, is DSGVTQTPKHLITATGQRVTLRCSPRSGDLSVYWYQQSLDQGLQFLIQYYNGEERAKGNILERFSAQQFPDLHSELNLSSLELGDSALYFCASSVGVAGDLTGELFFGEGSRLTVL.

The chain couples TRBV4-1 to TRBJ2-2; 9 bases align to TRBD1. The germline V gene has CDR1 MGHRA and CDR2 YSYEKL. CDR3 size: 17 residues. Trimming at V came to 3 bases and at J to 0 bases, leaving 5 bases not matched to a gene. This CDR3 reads CASSQNTGGPNTGELFF. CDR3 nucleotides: TGCGCCAGCAGCCAGAATACAGGGGGCCCGAACACCGGGGAGCTGTTTTTT.

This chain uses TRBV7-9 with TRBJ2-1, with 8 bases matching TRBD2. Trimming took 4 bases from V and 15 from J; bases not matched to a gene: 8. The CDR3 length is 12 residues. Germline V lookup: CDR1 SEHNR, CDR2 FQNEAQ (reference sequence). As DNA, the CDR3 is TGTGCCAGCAGCTCTCCGGGGGGGGCCCCGTTCTTC. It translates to CASSSPGGAPFF.

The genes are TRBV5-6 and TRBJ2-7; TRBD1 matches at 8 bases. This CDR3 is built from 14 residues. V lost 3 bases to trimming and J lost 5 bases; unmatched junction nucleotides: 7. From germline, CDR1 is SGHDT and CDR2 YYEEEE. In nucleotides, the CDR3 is TGTGCCAGCAGCTCCGGACAGGGAATCAACGAGCAGTACTTC. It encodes CASSSGQGINEQYF.

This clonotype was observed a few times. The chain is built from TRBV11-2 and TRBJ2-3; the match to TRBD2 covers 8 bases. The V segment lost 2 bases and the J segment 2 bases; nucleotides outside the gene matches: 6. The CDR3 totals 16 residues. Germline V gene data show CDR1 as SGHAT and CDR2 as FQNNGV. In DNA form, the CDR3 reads TGTGCCAGCAGCTTAACGTCGGGGGGGTACACAGATACGCAGTATTTT. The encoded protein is CASSLTSGGYTDTQYF.